This TCR beta chain was captured by sequencing in a study of blood T cell repertoires in COVID-19. Study-level background: Samples of COVID-19 (acute and convalescent) were obtained from the United States, Italy and Spain. Sources were T cells, B-cell-depleted T cells, or PBMCs; the material itself was cDNA or gDNA.

Original methodology: Estimated nucleated cell counts came from reference gene primer amplification. Sequenced by immunoSEQ multiplex PCR; TCRdb stores in-frame clones only, minus some. V, J and clone size reflect that table, while D and trimming were determined from the DNA. In the table there are 200,000 to 250,000 clones, approximately 90% of which are singletons. This clone was recorded once. Trimming cost V 7 bases and J 4 bases, with 13 bases left between them. Germline CDR1 reads MNHEY; CDR2 reads SVGAGI. This CDR3 contains 13 residues. This chain connects TRBV6-5 to TRBJ1-1; tentatively, D is TRBD1 (6 bases). The sample taken for sequencing was peripheral blood. The receptor comes from a middle-aged man with acute or convalescent COVID-19. CDR3 in DNA: TGTGCCAGCACCCAAGGGGGGGTCACTGAAGCTTTCTTT. Its protein is CASTQGGVTEAFF.